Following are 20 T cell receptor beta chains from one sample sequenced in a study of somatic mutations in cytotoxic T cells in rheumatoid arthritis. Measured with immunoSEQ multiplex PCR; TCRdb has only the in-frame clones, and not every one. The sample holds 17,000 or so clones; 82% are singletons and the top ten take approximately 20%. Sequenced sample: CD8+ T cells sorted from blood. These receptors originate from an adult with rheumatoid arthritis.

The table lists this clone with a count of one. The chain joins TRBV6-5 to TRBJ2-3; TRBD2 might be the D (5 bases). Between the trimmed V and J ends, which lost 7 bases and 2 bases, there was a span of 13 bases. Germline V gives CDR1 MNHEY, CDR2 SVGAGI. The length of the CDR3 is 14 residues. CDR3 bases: TGTGCCAGCAACCTCCGCGGGTTCACAGATACGCAGTATTTT. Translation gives CASNLRGFTDTQYF.

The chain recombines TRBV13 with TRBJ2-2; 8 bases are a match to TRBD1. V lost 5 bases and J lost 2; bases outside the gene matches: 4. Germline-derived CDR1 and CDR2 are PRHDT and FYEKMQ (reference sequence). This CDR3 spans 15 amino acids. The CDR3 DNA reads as TGTGCCAGCAGCCCGGACAGGGACAACACCGGGGAGCTGTTTTTT. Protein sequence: CASSPDRDNTGELFF. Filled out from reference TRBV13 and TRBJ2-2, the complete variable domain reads AAGVIQSPRHLIKEKRETATLKCYPIPRHDTVYWYQQGPGQDPQFLISFYEKMQSDKGSIPDRFSAQQFSDYHSELNMSSLELGDSALYFCASSPDRDNTGELFFGEGSRLTVL.

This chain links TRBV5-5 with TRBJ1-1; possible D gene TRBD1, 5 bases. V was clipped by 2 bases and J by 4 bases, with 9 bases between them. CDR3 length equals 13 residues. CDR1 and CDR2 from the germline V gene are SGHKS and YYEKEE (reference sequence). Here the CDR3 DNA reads TGTGCCAGCAGCTTCAGGGATACCACTGAAGCTTTCTTT. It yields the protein CASSFRDTTEAFF.

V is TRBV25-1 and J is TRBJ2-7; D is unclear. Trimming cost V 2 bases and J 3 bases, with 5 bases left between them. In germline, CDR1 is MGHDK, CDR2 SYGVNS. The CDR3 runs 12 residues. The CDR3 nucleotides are TGTGCCAGCAGTGAAAGCCGCTACGAGCAGTACTTC. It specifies CASSESRYEQYF.

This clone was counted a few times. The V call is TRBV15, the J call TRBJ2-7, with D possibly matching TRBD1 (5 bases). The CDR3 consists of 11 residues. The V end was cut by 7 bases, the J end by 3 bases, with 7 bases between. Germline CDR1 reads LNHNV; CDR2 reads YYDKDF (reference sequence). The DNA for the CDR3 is TGTGCCACCAAGGGGAACTACGAGCAGTACTTC. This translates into CATKGNYEQYF.

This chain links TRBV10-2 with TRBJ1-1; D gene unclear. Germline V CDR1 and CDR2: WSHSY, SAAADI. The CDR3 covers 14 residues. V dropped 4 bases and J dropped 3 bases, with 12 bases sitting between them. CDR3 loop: CASSGYTADTEAFF. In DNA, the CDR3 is TGCGCCAGCAGTGGCTATACAGCGGACACTGAAGCTTTCTTT.

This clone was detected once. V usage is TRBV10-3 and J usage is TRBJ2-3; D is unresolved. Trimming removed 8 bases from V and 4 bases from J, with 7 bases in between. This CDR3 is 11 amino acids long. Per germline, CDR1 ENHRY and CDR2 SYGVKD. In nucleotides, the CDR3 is TGTGCCATCCTAACAGCAGATACGCAGTATTTT. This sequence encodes CAILTADTQYF.

CDR3 loop: CASSLSGGSSYGYTF. The CDR3 bases are TGTGCCAGCAGTTTATCGGGCGGATCGAGCTATGGCTACACCTTC. V and J are TRBV27 and TRBJ1-2; D not resolved. Germline V gives CDR1 MNHEY, CDR2 SMNVEV (reference sequence). The CDR3 sequence is 15 residues long. V was cut by 0 bases and J by 4 bases, with 12 bases left in between.

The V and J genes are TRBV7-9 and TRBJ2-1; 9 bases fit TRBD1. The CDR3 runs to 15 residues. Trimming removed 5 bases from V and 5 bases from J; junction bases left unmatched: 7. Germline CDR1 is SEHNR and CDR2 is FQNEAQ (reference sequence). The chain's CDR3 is CASSPRDRADNEQFF. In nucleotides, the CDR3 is TGTGCCAGCAGCCCCCGGGACAGGGCAGACAATGAGCAGTTCTTC. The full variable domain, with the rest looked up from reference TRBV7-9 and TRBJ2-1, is DTGVSQNPRHKITKRGQNVTFRCDPISEHNRLYWYRQTLGQGPEFLTYFQNEAQLEKSRLLSDRFSAERPKGSFSTLEIQRTEQGDSAMYLCASSPRDRADNEQFFGPGTRLTVL.

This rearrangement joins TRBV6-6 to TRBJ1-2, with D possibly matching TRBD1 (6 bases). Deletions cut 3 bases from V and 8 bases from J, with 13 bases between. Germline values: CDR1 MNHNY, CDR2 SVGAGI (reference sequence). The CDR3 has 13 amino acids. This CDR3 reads CASSYGGLGGYTF. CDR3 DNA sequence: TGTGCCAGCAGTTATGGGGGGCTAGGAGGCTACACCTTC.

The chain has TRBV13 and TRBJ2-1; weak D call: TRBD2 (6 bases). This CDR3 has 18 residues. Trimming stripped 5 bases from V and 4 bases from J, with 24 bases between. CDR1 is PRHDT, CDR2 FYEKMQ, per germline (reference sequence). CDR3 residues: CASSLRRDWAEFYNEQFF. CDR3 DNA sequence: TGTGCCAGCAGCCTTAGGCGGGACTGGGCAGAATTTTACAATGAGCAGTTCTTC.

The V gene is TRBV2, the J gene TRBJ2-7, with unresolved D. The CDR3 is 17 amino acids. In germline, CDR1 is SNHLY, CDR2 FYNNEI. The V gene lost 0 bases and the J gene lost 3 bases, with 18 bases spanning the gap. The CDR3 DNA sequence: TGTGCCAGCAGTGAAGCGCAAGGACCCTACTCTTTCTACGAGCAGTACTTC. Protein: CASSEAQGPYSFYEQYF.

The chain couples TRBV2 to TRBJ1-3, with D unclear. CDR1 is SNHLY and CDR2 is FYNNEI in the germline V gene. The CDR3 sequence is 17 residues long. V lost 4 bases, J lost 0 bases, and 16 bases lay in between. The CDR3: CASSGPAPDGSGNTIYF. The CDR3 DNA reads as TGTGCCAGCAGTGGACCTGCCCCCGACGGCTCTGGAAACACCATATATTTT.

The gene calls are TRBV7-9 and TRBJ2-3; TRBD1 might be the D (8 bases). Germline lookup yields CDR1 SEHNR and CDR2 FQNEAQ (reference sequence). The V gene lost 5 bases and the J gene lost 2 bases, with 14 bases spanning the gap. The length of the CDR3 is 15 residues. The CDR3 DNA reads TGTGCCAGCAGCCCCACAGGGGGGGTCACAGATACGCAGTATTTT. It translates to CASSPTGGVTDTQYF. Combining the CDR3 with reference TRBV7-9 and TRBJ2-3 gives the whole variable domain DTGVSQNPRHKITKRGQNVTFRCDPISEHNRLYWYRQTLGQGPEFLTYFQNEAQLEKSRLLSDRFSAERPKGSFSTLEIQRTEQGDSAMYLCASSPTGGVTDTQYFGPGTRLTVL.

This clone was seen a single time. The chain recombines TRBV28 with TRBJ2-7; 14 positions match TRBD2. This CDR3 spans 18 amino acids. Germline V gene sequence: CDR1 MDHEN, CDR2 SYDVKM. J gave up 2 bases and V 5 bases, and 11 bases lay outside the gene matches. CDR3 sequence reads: CASSLGTSGGGWTYEQYF. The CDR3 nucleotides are TGTGCCAGCAGTCTTGGGACTAGCGGGGGAGGTTGGACCTACGAGCAGTACTTC. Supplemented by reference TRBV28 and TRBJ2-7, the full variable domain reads DVKVTQSSRYLVKRTGEKVFLECVQDMDHENMFWYRQDPGLGLRLIYFSYDVKMKEKGDIPEGYSVSREKKERFSLILESASTNQTSMYLCASSLGTSGGGWTYEQYFGPGTRLTVT.

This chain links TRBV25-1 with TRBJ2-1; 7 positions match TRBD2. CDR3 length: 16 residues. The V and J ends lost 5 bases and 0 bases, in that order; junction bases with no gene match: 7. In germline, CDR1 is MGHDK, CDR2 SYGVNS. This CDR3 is CASSSSGRSSYNEQFF. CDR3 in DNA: TGTGCCAGCAGTTCTAGCGGCCGGAGCTCCTACAATGAGCAGTTCTTC.

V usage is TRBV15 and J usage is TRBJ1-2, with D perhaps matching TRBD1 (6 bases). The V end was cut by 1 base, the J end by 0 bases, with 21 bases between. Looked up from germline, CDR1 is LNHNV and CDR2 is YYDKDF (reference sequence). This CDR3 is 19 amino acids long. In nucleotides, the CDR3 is TGTGCCACCAGCAGAGCCCTAGGGCGGGGGGCGGTAGCTAACTATGGCTACACCTTC. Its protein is CATSRALGRGAVANYGYTF.

CDR3 nucleotide sequence: TGCGCCAGCAGCCAAGAAGGTCGGACAGAAATAGAACTGTTTTTT. Translated, it gives CASSQEGRTEIELFF. The chain uses TRBV4-1 and TRBJ1-4, with D perhaps TRBD1 (6 bases). The ends were cut back, 0 bases at V and 12 bases at J, with 17 bases in the middle. Germline values: CDR1 MGHRA, CDR2 YSYEKL. This CDR3 is 15 amino acids long.

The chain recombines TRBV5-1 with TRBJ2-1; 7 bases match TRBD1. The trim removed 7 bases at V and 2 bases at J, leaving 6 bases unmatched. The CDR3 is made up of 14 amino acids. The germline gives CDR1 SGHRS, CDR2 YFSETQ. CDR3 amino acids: CASSTGAAYNEQFF. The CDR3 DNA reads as TGCGCCAGCTCTACAGGGGCTGCCTACAATGAGCAGTTCTTC. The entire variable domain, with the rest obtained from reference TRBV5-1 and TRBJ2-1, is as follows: KAGVTQTPRYLIKTRGQQVTLSCSPISGHRSVSWYQQTPGQGLQFLFEYFSETQRNKGNFPGRFSGRQFSNSRSEMNVSTLELGDSALYLCASSTGAAYNEQFFGPGTRLTVL.

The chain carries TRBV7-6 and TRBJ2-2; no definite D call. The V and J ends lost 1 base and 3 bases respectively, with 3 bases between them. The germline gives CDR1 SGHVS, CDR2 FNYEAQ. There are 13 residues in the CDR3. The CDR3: CASSLVYTGELFF. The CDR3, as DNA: TGTGCCAGCAGCTTAGTTTACACCGGGGAGCTGTTTTTT.